This entry lists 29 T cell receptor beta chains sequenced from one sample in a study of CD8 T cells in ankylosing spondylitis. One entry per CDR3 protein results from TCRdb running MiXCR on the 5' RACE reads. The sample shows around 300,000 distinct CDR3 sequences, around 20% of them seen only once. The specimen sequenced was blood, either unsorted or a sorted T cell fraction (not recorded which). These TCRs come from a female donor with ankylosing spondylitis or in good health (not recorded which).

There are a few counts of this clonotype. The chain has TRBV5-6 and TRBJ1-1, with no clear D. The CDR3 extends over 12 amino acids. Germline CDR1 is SGHDT and CDR2 is YYEEEE. Between the trimmed V and J ends, which lost 4 bases and 6 bases, there was a span of 10 bases. CDR3 coding DNA: TGTGCCAGCAGCGGCGGTGTCTCTGAAGCTTTCTTT. Translated: CASSGGVSEAFF.

The chain has TRBV3-1 and TRBJ1-1; D unresolved. The germline V and J ends were trimmed by 1 base and 3 bases, with 9 bases remaining between them. Germline CDR1 LGHDT, CDR2 YNNKEL (reference sequence). There are 14 residues in the CDR3. The CDR3 region is CASSQVKEYTEAFF. CDR3 nucleotides: TGTGCCAGCAGCCAAGTTAAGGAGTACACTGAAGCTTTCTTT.

This clonotype was recorded a few times. This rearrangement joins TRBV14 to TRBJ1-6; a possible D gene is TRBD1 (5 bases). The CDR3 is 14 amino acids. The germline V gene encodes CDR1 SGHDN and CDR2 FVKESK. V gave up 1 base and J gave up 9 bases, with 10 bases separating them. CDR3 loop: CASSQVRGSSPLHF. The CDR3 coding sequence is TGTGCCAGCAGCCAAGTGAGGGGAAGTTCACCCCTCCACTTT.

The rearrangement links TRBV5-6 to TRBJ1-5, with D unclear. The V end lost 1 base, the J end lost 6 bases, and 11 bases lay between the germline ends. The CDR3 has 14 amino acids. CDR1 and CDR2 (germline): SGHDT, YYEEEE. Here the CDR3 reads CASSLRQNAQPQHF. The CDR3 region has the DNA TGTGCCAGCAGCTTGAGGCAGAACGCTCAGCCCCAGCATTTT.

The V and J genes are TRBV29-1 and TRBJ2-5; 8 nucleotides match TRBD2. The V gene's germline CDR1 is SQVTM and CDR2 ANQGSEA. This CDR3 region has 18 residues. Losses at the gene ends were 0 bases for V and 2 bases for J; bases not matched to a gene: 14. CDR3 nucleotides: TGCAGCGTTGAAGAGCCTCGAGGGGGGAGCGGGGGTCAAGAGACCCAGTACTTC. It specifies CSVEEPRGGSGGQETQYF.

The chain couples TRBV20-1 to TRBJ2-7, with D possibly being TRBD2 (5 bases). Trimming left V 6 bases short and J 4 bases short, with 22 bases between. The CDR3 contains 15 residues. The germline CDR1 and CDR2 sequences are DFQATT and SNEGSKA (reference sequence). The CDR3 protein is CSAAQPSSPSYEQYF. In DNA form, the CDR3 reads TGCAGTGCCGCCCAACCGTCTAGCCCTAGTTACGAGCAGTACTTC.

This chain joins TRBV28 and TRBJ2-5; no reliable D call. The CDR3 covers 13 residues. CDR1 and CDR2 (germline): MDHEN, SYDVKM. V dropped 5 bases and J dropped 2 bases, with 9 bases sitting between them. In nucleotides, the CDR3 is TGTGCCAGCAGTCCGGGCCCTCAAGAGACCCAGTACTTC. It is translated as CASSPGPQETQYF.

The chain is built from TRBV5-1 and TRBJ2-7, with unresolved D. The CDR3 covers 15 residues. Trimming took 3 bases from V and 2 from J, leaving 15 bases between them. Looked up from germline, CDR1 is SGHRS and CDR2 is YFSETQ. The CDR3 nucleotides read TGCGCCAGCAGCTCCGCTCTTGCGGACGCCTACGAGCAGTACTTC. Translating it yields CASSSALADAYEQYF.

The J gene is TRBJ2-3, the V gene TRBV29-1; perhaps TRBD1 as D (5 bases). V was shortened by 3 bases and J by 10 bases, with 14 bases between the two germline ends. In germline, CDR1 is SQVTM, CDR2 ANQGSEA. The CDR3 has 12 amino acids. The CDR3 sequence: CSVDEGASSQYF. In nucleotides, the CDR3 is TGCAGCGTTGACGAAGGGGCGTCGTCGCAGTATTTT.

This clonotype came up a few times. This chain connects TRBV20-1 to TRBJ1-4; D possibly corresponds to TRBD1 (5 bases). Trimming removed 1 base from V and 8 bases from J, with 17 bases in between. The CDR3 contains 15 residues. Looked up from germline, CDR1 is DFQATT and CDR2 is SNEGSKA (reference sequence). CDR3 nucleotides: TGCAGTGCTAGAGGCTCCCGAGGGACCGAGGAAAAACTGTTTTTT. Its translation is CSARGSRGTEEKLFF.

There are a few counts of this clonotype. This chain links TRBV12-3 or TRBV12-4 with TRBJ2-3, with D possibly TRBD1 on 6 matching bases. The ends were cut back, 3 bases at V and 0 bases at J, with 10 bases in the middle. There are 15 residues in the CDR3. The CDR3 loop is CASSLVTGSTDTQYF. The CDR3 nucleotides read TGTGCCAGCAGTTTGGTAACAGGGAGCACAGATACGCAGTATTTT.

This clonotype was recorded a few times. The V call is TRBV12-3 or TRBV12-4, the J call TRBJ1-5; 8 nucleotides line up with TRBD1. V trimming: 5 bases; J trimming: 6 bases; junction bases outside the gene matches: 3. The CDR3 covers 13 residues. CDR3 residues: CASSIGQGQPQHF. For the CDR3, the DNA is TGTGCCAGCAGTATTGGACAGGGTCAGCCCCAGCATTTT.

The V gene is TRBV4-3, the J gene TRBJ1-4; TRBD1 aligns across 8 bases. The CDR3 covers 15 residues. Germline CDR1 is LGHNA and CDR2 is YSLEER. V trimming: 3 bases; J trimming: 6 bases; junction bases outside the gene matches: 6. In DNA, the CDR3 is TGCGCCAGCAGCCAGGAGGACAGGGAATATGAAAAACTGTTTTTT. Its translation is CASSQEDREYEKLFF.

This clonotype was observed a handful of times. This sequence joins TRBV20-1 and TRBJ2-7, with D possibly TRBD1 on 5 matching bases. Germline values: CDR1 DFQATT, CDR2 SNEGSKA (reference sequence). This CDR3 comprises 13 residues. The CDR3 spells CSVWGLRGYEQYF. As DNA, the CDR3 is TGCAGCGTTTGGGGTCTTAGGGGCTACGAGCAGTACTTC.

The chain has TRBV4-2 and TRBJ1-6; 8 bases line up with TRBD1. The J segment lost 7 bases and the V segment lost 4 bases, leaving 9 bases of the junction unmatched. This CDR3 region has 16 residues. In germline, CDR1 is LGHNA, CDR2 YNFKEQ. The CDR3 bases are TGTGCCAGCAGCCGAGACGTCCGGGACAGGAATTCACCCCTCCACTTT. It translates to CASSRDVRDRNSPLHF.

The chain combines TRBV3-1 with TRBJ2-5; 8 bases fit TRBD2. This CDR3 has 16 amino acids. Germline CDR1 is LGHDT and CDR2 is YNNKEL (reference sequence). With V trimmed by 4 bases and J by 4 bases, 11 bases remained unmatched. CDR3 loop: CASSPFGAGVTETQYF. The CDR3 bases are TGTGCCAGCAGCCCGTTTGGAGCGGGAGTTACAGAGACCCAGTACTTC.

This clonotype has ten or more counts. This chain joins TRBV4-3 and TRBJ2-2; possible D gene TRBD2, 5 bases. The CDR3 consists of 15 residues. Germline V CDR1 and CDR2: LGHNA, YSLEER. V gave up 4 bases and J gave up 4 bases, with 13 bases separating them. The CDR3 reads CASSPARAGTGELFF. Here the CDR3 DNA reads TGCGCCAGCAGCCCCGCGAGGGCGGGCACCGGGGAGCTGTTTTTT.

This chain joins TRBV2 and TRBJ2-7; 10 bases match TRBD1. CDR1 is SNHLY and CDR2 is FYNNEI in the germline V gene. There are 13 residues in the CDR3. Unmatched junction bases numbered 8, after V lost 8 bases and J lost 7 bases. The CDR3 coding sequence is TGTGCCAGCTCCTCCGAGGGACAGGGGGAGCAGTACTTC. Translation: CASSSEGQGEQYF. The full variable domain, rest sourced from reference TRBV2 and TRBJ2-7, is EPEVTQTPSHQVTQMGQEVILRCVPISNHLYFYWYRQILGQKVEFLVSFYNNEISEKSEIFDDQFSVERPDGSNFTLKIRSTKLEDSAMYFCASSSEGQGEQYFGPGTRLTVT.

V and J are TRBV4-1 and TRBJ1-4; TRBD1 is a possible D gene (6 bases). The length of the CDR3 is 15 residues. Germline V gene data show CDR1 as MGHRA and CDR2 as YSYEKL. Trimming removed 1 base at V and 5 bases at J, with 11 bases between. CDR3 region: CASSQGQALNEKLFF. The DNA of the CDR3 is TGCGCCAGCAGCCAAGGACAGGCGTTAAATGAAAAACTGTTTTTT.

Many counts were recorded for this clonotype. The chain links TRBV5-5 to TRBJ2-5; unclear D gene. V was trimmed by 4 bases and J by 2 bases, leaving 15 bases between them. The germline V gene has CDR1 SGHKS and CDR2 YYEKEE (reference sequence). The CDR3 is 15 amino acids. CDR3: CASSRLFLGQETQYF. In nucleotides, the CDR3 is TGTGCCAGCAGCCGGCTTTTCCTGGGGCAAGAGACCCAGTACTTC. Full variable domain (remainder filled in from reference TRBV5-5 and TRBJ2-5): DAGVTQSPTHLIKTRGQQVTLRCSPISGHKSVSWYQQVLGQGPQFIFQYYEKEERGRGNFPDRFSARQFPNYSSELNVNALLLGDSALYLCASSRLFLGQETQYFGPGTRLLVL.

This clonotype was detected a few times. The V and J genes are TRBV9 and TRBJ1-4; D uncertain. The length of the CDR3 is 15 residues. Germline CDR1 and CDR2: SGDLS and YYNGEE. V lost 1 base to trimming and J lost 7 bases, with 14 bases between them. CDR3 residues: CASSVSGWSSEKLFF. The CDR3 DNA reads as TGTGCCAGCAGCGTATCGGGGTGGAGCAGTGAAAAACTGTTTTTT.

The chain links TRBV6-1 to TRBJ1-6; no clear D gene. Germline V gene sequence: CDR1 MNHNS, CDR2 SASEGT. The CDR3 spans 14 residues. V gave up 5 bases and J gave up 11 bases, with 16 bases separating them. DNA of the CDR3: TGTGCCAGCAGTCCCAAACCGGCCCCCACACCCCTCCACTTT. Its protein is CASSPKPAPTPLHF.

This clonotype was seen a few times. V is TRBV3-1 and J is TRBJ2-5, with 12 bases lining up with TRBD1. The germline gives CDR1 LGHDT, CDR2 YNNKEL (reference sequence). Trimming took 10 bases from V and 3 from J; bases not matched to a gene: 9. The CDR3 runs to 15 residues. Here the CDR3 reads CATEGQGARKETQYF. The CDR3 DNA is TGTGCCACCGAGGGACAGGGGGCGAGGAAAGAGACCCAGTACTTC.

This clonotype came up a few times. This chain uses TRBV7-7 with TRBJ2-5; D is perhaps TRBD2 (6 bases). This CDR3 spans 15 amino acids. V shed 3 bases and J shed 1 base, with 12 bases lying between them. Germline V gives CDR1 SSHAT, CDR2 FNYEAQ (reference sequence). The DNA of the CDR3 is TGTGCCAGCAGCTTGGGCGGGATCCCCCAAGAGACCCAGTACTTC. Protein product: CASSLGGIPQETQYF.

This clonotype was found many times. This chain uses TRBV4-3 with TRBJ2-7; the D gene is possibly TRBD1 (6 bases). The CDR3 consists of 13 residues. Looked up from germline, CDR1 is LGHNA and CDR2 is YSLEER. Trimming took off 2 bases at V and 3 bases at J, with 8 bases between the two ends. The DNA for the CDR3 is TGCGCCAGCAGCCAATCGGACAGCTACGAGCAGTACTTC. Translation gives CASSQSDSYEQYF.

The table lists this clonotype with a few counts. V is TRBV11-2 and J is TRBJ2-1; TRBD1 matches 7 bases. Germline-derived CDR1 and CDR2 are SGHAT and FQNNGV. Trimming removed 5 bases from V and 7 bases from J; junction bases left unmatched: 11. CDR3 length: 15 residues. The CDR3 DNA reads TGTGCCAGCAGCCACCGGACAGGCCCCTCGAATGAGCAGTTCTTC. Translated: CASSHRTGPSNEQFF.

There are a few counts of this clonotype. The chain has TRBV29-1 and TRBJ2-5; D may be TRBD2 (5 bases). CDR1 and CDR2 from the germline V gene are SQVTM and ANQGSEA. This CDR3 has 11 residues. Trimming shortened V by 7 bases and J by 4 bases, and 10 bases separated the two germline ends. The CDR3 DNA is TGCAGCGGCGGGCCCCCAGAGACCCAGTACTTC. It translates to CSGGPPETQYF. The full variable domain, completed using reference TRBV29-1 and TRBJ2-5, is SAVISQKPSRDICQRGTSLTIQCQVDSQVTMMFWYRQQPGQSLTLIATANQGSEATYESGFVIDKFPISRPNLTFSTLTVSNMSPEDSSIYLCSGGPPETQYFGPGTRLLVL.

V usage is TRBV20-1 and J usage is TRBJ2-1; 8 bases match TRBD1. The V gene's germline CDR1 is DFQATT and CDR2 SNEGSKA (reference sequence). The CDR3 extends over 16 amino acids. The V gene end was trimmed by 5 bases and the J gene end by 0 bases; junction bases not matched to a gene: 9. The CDR3 sequence is CSAWDRWENSYNEQFF. The DNA of the CDR3 is TGCAGTGCTTGGGACAGGTGGGAAAACTCCTACAATGAGCAGTTCTTC.

The chain recombines TRBV20-1 with TRBJ2-7; D is unresolved. This CDR3 is built from 12 residues. Per the germline V gene, CDR1 is DFQATT and CDR2 is SNEGSKA (reference sequence). Between the trimmed V and J ends, which lost 4 bases and 6 bases, there was a span of 13 bases. CDR3 region: CSATPARAEQYF. The CDR3 DNA reads as TGCAGTGCTACCCCCGCTCGGGCCGAGCAGTACTTC.